The entry that follows covers one T cell receptor (beta chain) sequence. The data belong to a study of identical twins. TCRdb re-analysed the 5' RACE reads in MiXCR, keeping a single row per CDR3 protein. The profile shows hundreds of thousands of distinct CDR3 sequences, approximately 7% of them singletons. Losses at the gene ends were 4 bases for V and 8 bases for J; bases not matched to a gene: 14. CDR3 length: 17 amino acids. Germline V gives CDR1 SEHNR, CDR2 FQNEAQ (reference sequence). The same sample was also used in a study of yellow fever vaccine responses in identical twins.

The sequence derives from a woman aged 18-29 years in good health. Sequenced sample: memory (CD45RO+) T cells sorted from blood. The chain carries TRBV7-9 and TRBJ2-1; TRBD1 matches at 10 bases. The CDR3 DNA reads as TGTGCCAGCAGCTCCCGCGTGGGGACAGGGGACTTCTATGAGCAGTTCTTC. Translated, it gives CASSSRVGTGDFYEQFF.